Below are 14 T cell receptor beta chains sequenced from a single sample in a study of cytomegalovirus exposure and HLA in healthy donors. The PCR contained 60 Vbeta and 13 Jbeta primers. Profiled with immunoSEQ multiplex PCR; TCRdb holds only in-frame clones, not every one. The profile shows approximately 240,000 clones, about 80% of them singletons. Source material: PBMCs. The origin of the receptors is a woman aged 40 to 50 in good health and CMV-seronegative.

In its sample, this clone was seen a few times. The chain carries TRBV6-1 and TRBJ1-4; 7 bases map to TRBD1. CDR1 is MNHNS and CDR2 is SASEGT in the germline V gene. The CDR3 is 14 amino acids. V lost 8 bases and J lost 8; bases outside the gene matches: 11. CDR3 DNA: TGTGCCAGCGCAGGGATGACAGGGTCCGAAAAACTGTTTTTT. Its protein is CASAGMTGSEKLFF.

V is TRBV7-2 and J is TRBJ1-1; D is uncertain. CDR3 length: 18 amino acids. CDR1 is SGHTA, CDR2 FQGNSA, per germline. Trimming removed 1 base at V and 7 bases at J, with 25 bases between. CDR3 protein: CASSLGGWVGDMLGEAFF. The CDR3 DNA is TGTGCCAGCAGCTTAGGCGGTTGGGTCGGGGATATGCTCGGTGAAGCTTTCTTT.

V gene TRBV9 combines with J gene TRBJ2-3, with 11 positions matching TRBD2. The CDR3 loop spans 16 amino acids. Looked up from germline, CDR1 is SGDLS and CDR2 is YYNGEE. Trimming cost V 6 bases and J 2 bases; bases outside gene matches: 8. CDR3 sequence reads: CASTPTSGGSTDTQYF. The DNA for the CDR3 is TGTGCCAGCACCCCTACTAGCGGGGGATCCACAGATACGCAGTATTTT.

The chain carries TRBV6-4 and TRBJ2-2, with D uncertain. The length of the CDR3 is 14 residues. CDR1 is MRHNA and CDR2 is SNTAGT in the germline V gene. Deletions cut 9 bases from V and 6 bases from J, with 17 bases between. The CDR3 bases are TGTGCCAGTAGACCTTTTAATCGGGCCGGGGAGCTGTTTTTT. This encodes CASRPFNRAGELFF.

V is TRBV19 and J is TRBJ1-5; D gene ambiguous. Germline V gene sequence: CDR1 LNHDA, CDR2 SQIVND (reference sequence). This CDR3 has 12 residues. V was trimmed by 4 bases and J by 7 bases, leaving 8 bases between them. The CDR3: CASSRTGQPQHF. The DNA of the CDR3 is TGTGCCAGTAGTAGGACTGGGCAGCCCCAGCATTTT.

J is TRBJ1-5 and V is TRBV30; no firm D call. The CDR3 sequence is 14 residues long. Looked up from germline, CDR1 is GTSNPN and CDR2 is SVGIG (reference sequence). Trimming stripped 1 base from V and 6 bases from J, with 13 bases between. The CDR3 is CAWSGGGRGQPQHF. CDR3 DNA: TGTGCCTGGAGTGGCGGAGGGCGAGGTCAGCCCCAGCATTTT.

The V gene is TRBV5-4, the J gene TRBJ1-1, with 8 bases that match TRBD1. Germline assignment: CDR1 SGHNT and CDR2 YYREEE (reference sequence). V trimming: 3 bases; J trimming: 1 base; junction bases outside the gene matches: 8. This CDR3 is 16 amino acids long. The CDR3 is CASSSSGGVKNTEAFF. In nucleotides, the CDR3 is TGTGCCAGCAGCTCCTCAGGGGGCGTGAAGAACACTGAAGCTTTCTTT. The full variable domain, in which reference TRBV5-4 and TRBJ1-1 provide the parts outside the CDR3, is ETGVTQSPTHLIKTRGQQVTLRCSSQSGHNTVSWYQQALGQGPQFIFQYYREEENGRGNFPPRFSGLQFPNYSSELNVNALELDDSALYLCASSSSGGVKNTEAFFGQGTRLTVV.

The genes are TRBV2 and TRBJ1-4; D possibly corresponds to TRBD1 (5 bases). Germline-derived CDR1 and CDR2 are SNHLY and FYNNEI. The germline V and J ends were trimmed by 5 bases and 2 bases, with 9 bases remaining between them. This CDR3 contains 14 residues. This CDR3 is CASSRQSTNEKLFF. In DNA form, the CDR3 reads TGTGCCAGCAGTAGACAGAGTACTAATGAAAAACTGTTTTTT.

The table lists this clone with a few counts. This chain joins TRBV29-1 and TRBJ2-1; perhaps TRBD2 as D (7 bases). The germline V and J ends were trimmed by 7 bases and 12 bases, with 22 bases remaining between them. This CDR3 is 13 amino acids long. The germline CDR1 and CDR2 sequences are SQVTM and ANQGSEA. The CDR3 bases are TGCAGCGCGTGGGGGGGGCCCCTGAGCGCGCAGTTCTTC. This gives the protein CSAWGGPLSAQFF.

The chain uses TRBV11-2 and TRBJ1-1, with 7 nucleotides matching TRBD1. Germline-derived CDR1 and CDR2 are SGHAT and FQNNGV. V shed 0 bases, J shed 4 bases, and the junction held 2 bases outside the gene matches. The CDR3 spans 14 residues. The CDR3 coding sequence is TGTGCCAGCAGCTTAGACTCAGGGGGCACTGAAGCTTTCTTT. Translated, it gives CASSLDSGGTEAFF.

This clone was detected a few times. The chain uses TRBV10-3 and TRBJ1-1, with 10 bases identical to TRBD1. This CDR3 region has 15 residues. The ends lost 6 bases at V and 4 bases at J; junction bases unmatched: 8. Germline lookup yields CDR1 ENHRY and CDR2 SYGVKD. The CDR3 loop reads CAIRGQGSNGTEAFF. Here the CDR3 DNA reads TGTGCCATCAGGGGACAGGGGAGTAATGGCACTGAAGCTTTCTTT.

This chain joins TRBV5-6 and TRBJ2-1; TRBD2 matches 8 bases. CDR1 and CDR2 (germline): SGHDT, YYEEEE. The junction had 4 bases not matched to a gene; V was cut back by 1 base and J by 4 bases. The CDR3 is 15 amino acids. The CDR3 region is CASSLIGGGYNEQFF. Here the CDR3 DNA reads TGTGCCAGCAGCTTGATCGGGGGGGGATACAATGAGCAGTTCTTC. The complete variable domain, with remaining parts taken from reference TRBV5-6 and TRBJ2-1, reads DAGVTQSPTHLIKTRGQQVTLRCSPKSGHDTVSWYQQALGQGPQFIFQYYEEEERQRGNFPDRFSGHQFPNYSSELNVNALLLGDSALYLCASSLIGGGYNEQFFGPGTRLTVL.

With respect to this clone: In the same sample, other DNA sequences code for this CDR3. This chain links TRBV4-2 with TRBJ1-2; unclear D gene. CDR1 is LGHNA, CDR2 YNFKEQ, per germline. V lost 0 bases, J lost 7 bases, and 6 bases lay in between. The length of the CDR3 is 12 residues. CDR3 DNA: TGTGCCAGCAGCCAAGAAAGAGGTGGCTACACCTTC. It yields the protein CASSQERGGYTF.

The J gene is TRBJ1-4, the V gene TRBV6-1; D possibly corresponds to TRBD1 (5 bases). Deletions cut 4 bases from V and 10 bases from J, with 16 bases between. Germline V gives CDR1 MNHNS, CDR2 SASEGT. This CDR3 has 14 residues. This CDR3 is CASSGDGRGAKLFF. The DNA of the CDR3 is TGTGCCAGCAGTGGGGATGGGAGGGGCGCAAAACTGTTTTTT.